The clone carrying this T cell receptor (beta chain) occurred a few times. V was clipped by 1 base and J by 8 bases; unmatched bases: 8. The CDR3 contains 15 residues. CDR1 SGHTA and CDR2 FQGTGA come from the germline V gene. The data were obtained in a study of T-cell memory formation after mild COVID-19. Study at large: Largely, the TCR clusters proved donor specific.

TCRdb reprocessed the 5' RACE reads with MiXCR, giving one entry per CDR3 protein. The sample includes roughly 510,000 distinct CDR3 sequences, roughly 17% of them seen just once. The V and J genes are TRBV7-3 and TRBJ2-1, with 7 bases lining up with TRBD2. Sequencing used PBMCs or a T cell subset sorted from them (not recorded which). This clonotype was sampled from an adult woman who had mild COVID-19 (a few samples of this study predate the infection). Cell type and time point are not known. Written as DNA, the CDR3 is TGTGCCAGCAGCTTAAATAGCGGGTCGCGTGATGAGCAGTTCTTC. Protein sequence: CASSLNSGSRDEQFF.